A selection of T cell receptor beta chains follows, all from one sample in a study of OX40 agonist ivuxolimab in advanced cancers. Only in-frame clones appear in the TCRdb table, and some are missing; sequencing was by immunoSEQ multiplex PCR. The data contain around 68,000 clones, 91% of them seen just once; the ten biggest clones take up 0.3% to 0.35%. This sample comprised CD4+ or CD8+ T cells sorted from blood, obtained in a trial of the OX40 agonist ivuxolimab. The receptors were gathered from an adult with an advanced solid tumor such as melanoma, head and neck, liver or kidney cancer. Each CDR3 is given without its conserved first and last residue. The size of a clone is reported for some rows only, either as once, few or many, or as a class for expanded clones.

J gene,V gene,clone size,CDR3 protein
TRBJ2-2,TRBV7-3,-,ASSLWNTGELF
TRBJ1-5,TRBV6-1,-,ASTRGRNQPQH
TRBJ2-5,TRBV6-1,once,ASSEVQGGETQY
TRBJ2-3,TRBV5-1,-,ASSAGGPTDTQY
TRBJ2-2,TRBV15,-,ATSLGGNTGELF
TRBJ2-1,TRBV5-4,-,ASSLGRAGNNEQF
TRBJ2-7,TRBV6-5,-,ATWGDSSYEQY
TRBJ1-1,TRBV29-1,-,SVLDRGNTEAF
TRBJ1-4,TRBV15,-,ATSRGTGTNEKLF
TRBJ2-5,TRBV6-1,-,AIPETQY
TRBJ2-2,TRBV14,-,ASSQEGRNTGELF
TRBJ1-1,TRBV2,-,ASSRLNTEAF
TRBJ2-7,TRBV6-1,-,ASRPGQGYTYEQY
TRBJ2-5,TRBV28,-,ASSHGTRGLETQY
TRBJ1-3,TRBV19,-,ASSMGQGLGAGNTIY
TRBJ2-1,TRBV6-6,once,ASGRTTYNEQF
TRBJ2-7,TRBV11-2,-,ASSLRLAAHTYEQY
TRBJ1-2,TRBV30,-,AWSVLRGGGYT
TRBJ1-2,TRBV5-1,-,ASSRVGIYGYT
TRBJ1-1,TRBV11-2,-,ASSFLLGTANTEAF
TRBJ2-7,TRBV28,-,ASSSGDTLYEQY
TRBJ2-6,TRBV5-1,-,ASSLEPGGANVLT
TRBJ1-6,TRBV19,-,ASSTPNSPLH
TRBJ1-5,TRBV19,-,ASSQSRDRGYQPQH
TRBJ2-7,TRBV14,-,ASSLIRGSEQY
TRBJ1-5,TRBV19,-,ASREGGKGNQPQH
TRBJ2-1,TRBV7-3,-,ASSDRGLLDNEQF
TRBJ2-2,TRBV5-4,-,ASSPGLAGGPRTGELF
TRBJ2-5,TRBV9,-,ASSVGVSQETQY
TRBJ1-1,TRBV7-2,-,ASSLGRPRTEAF
TRBJ2-7,TRBV7-9,-,ASSFQGLSYEQY
TRBJ2-7,TRBV7-3,-,ASSLTSGTYEQY
TRBJ1-2,TRBV7-6,-,ASSGGGYYGYT
TRBJ2-7,TRBV11-2,-,ASSGLAGDYEQY
TRBJ2-1,TRBV19,-,ASAHRLVTPYNEQF
TRBJ1-5,TRBV6-6,few,ATGSGSQH
TRBJ2-2,TRBV10-2,-,ASSEGLAGWIFTGELF
TRBJ2-7,TRBV6-1,-,ASGLLTYEQY
TRBJ1-3,TRBV5-4,-,ASSPRLGETIY
TRBJ2-3,TRBV14,few,ASGRQSSTDTQY
TRBJ2-7,TRBV6-6,-,ASSYTGQTYEQY
TRBJ1-1,TRBV7-2,-,ASSLGGSTEAF
TRBJ2-7,TRBV6-6,few,ASSQTYEQY
TRBJ2-3,TRBV5-1,-,ASSSGTGLITDTQY
TRBJ1-2,TRBV19,-,ASSIPSHGPNYGYT
TRBJ1-1,TRBV15,once,ATSRVRSGEAF
TRBJ1-4,TRBV10-3,-,AISGGERTNEKLF
TRBJ2-5,TRBV30,once,AWSKDAFSEETQY
TRBJ1-5,TRBV30,-,AWSLAGMQPQH
TRBJ2-6,TRBV28,-,ASSSNSGANVLT
TRBJ2-7,TRBV10-3,-,AITTGTVSEQY
TRBJ2-7,TRBV14,-,ASSQALAGVVEQY
TRBJ2-1,TRBV5-4,-,ASSLTGPGVNEQF
TRBJ2-2,TRBV11-2,few,ASSSGGAGDTGELF
TRBJ2-1,TRBV7-6,-,ASSLGLGTSGSNEQF
TRBJ2-2,TRBV5-1,-,ASSSLGLANTGELF
TRBJ2-1,TRBV11-1,-,ASSFRESYNEQF
TRBJ1-5,TRBV4-2,few,ASSQEQGNNQPQH
TRBJ1-2,TRBV6-5,-,ASSTDRLYGYT